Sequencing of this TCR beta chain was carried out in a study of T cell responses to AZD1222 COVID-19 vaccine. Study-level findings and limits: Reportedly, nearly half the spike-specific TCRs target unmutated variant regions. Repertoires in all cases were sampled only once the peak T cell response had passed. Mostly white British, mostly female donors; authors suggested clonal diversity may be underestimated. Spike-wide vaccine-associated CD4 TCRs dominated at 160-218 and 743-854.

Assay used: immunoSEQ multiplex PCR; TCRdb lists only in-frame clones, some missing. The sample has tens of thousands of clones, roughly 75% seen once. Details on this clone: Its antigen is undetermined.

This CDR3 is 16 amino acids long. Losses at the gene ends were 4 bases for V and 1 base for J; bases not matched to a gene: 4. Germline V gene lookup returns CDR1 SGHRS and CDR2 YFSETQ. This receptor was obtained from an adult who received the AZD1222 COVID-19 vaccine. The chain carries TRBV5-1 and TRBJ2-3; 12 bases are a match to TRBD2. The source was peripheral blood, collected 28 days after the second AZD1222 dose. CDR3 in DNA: TGCGCCAGCAGCCTGGGGACTAGCGGGCGCACAGATACGCAGTATTTT. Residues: CASSLGTSGRTDTQYF. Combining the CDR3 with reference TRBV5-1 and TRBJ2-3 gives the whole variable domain KAGVTQTPRYLIKTRGQQVTLSCSPISGHRSVSWYQQTPGQGLQFLFEYFSETQRNKGNFPGRFSGRQFSNSRSEMNVSTLELGDSALYLCASSLGTSGRTDTQYFGPGTRLTVL.